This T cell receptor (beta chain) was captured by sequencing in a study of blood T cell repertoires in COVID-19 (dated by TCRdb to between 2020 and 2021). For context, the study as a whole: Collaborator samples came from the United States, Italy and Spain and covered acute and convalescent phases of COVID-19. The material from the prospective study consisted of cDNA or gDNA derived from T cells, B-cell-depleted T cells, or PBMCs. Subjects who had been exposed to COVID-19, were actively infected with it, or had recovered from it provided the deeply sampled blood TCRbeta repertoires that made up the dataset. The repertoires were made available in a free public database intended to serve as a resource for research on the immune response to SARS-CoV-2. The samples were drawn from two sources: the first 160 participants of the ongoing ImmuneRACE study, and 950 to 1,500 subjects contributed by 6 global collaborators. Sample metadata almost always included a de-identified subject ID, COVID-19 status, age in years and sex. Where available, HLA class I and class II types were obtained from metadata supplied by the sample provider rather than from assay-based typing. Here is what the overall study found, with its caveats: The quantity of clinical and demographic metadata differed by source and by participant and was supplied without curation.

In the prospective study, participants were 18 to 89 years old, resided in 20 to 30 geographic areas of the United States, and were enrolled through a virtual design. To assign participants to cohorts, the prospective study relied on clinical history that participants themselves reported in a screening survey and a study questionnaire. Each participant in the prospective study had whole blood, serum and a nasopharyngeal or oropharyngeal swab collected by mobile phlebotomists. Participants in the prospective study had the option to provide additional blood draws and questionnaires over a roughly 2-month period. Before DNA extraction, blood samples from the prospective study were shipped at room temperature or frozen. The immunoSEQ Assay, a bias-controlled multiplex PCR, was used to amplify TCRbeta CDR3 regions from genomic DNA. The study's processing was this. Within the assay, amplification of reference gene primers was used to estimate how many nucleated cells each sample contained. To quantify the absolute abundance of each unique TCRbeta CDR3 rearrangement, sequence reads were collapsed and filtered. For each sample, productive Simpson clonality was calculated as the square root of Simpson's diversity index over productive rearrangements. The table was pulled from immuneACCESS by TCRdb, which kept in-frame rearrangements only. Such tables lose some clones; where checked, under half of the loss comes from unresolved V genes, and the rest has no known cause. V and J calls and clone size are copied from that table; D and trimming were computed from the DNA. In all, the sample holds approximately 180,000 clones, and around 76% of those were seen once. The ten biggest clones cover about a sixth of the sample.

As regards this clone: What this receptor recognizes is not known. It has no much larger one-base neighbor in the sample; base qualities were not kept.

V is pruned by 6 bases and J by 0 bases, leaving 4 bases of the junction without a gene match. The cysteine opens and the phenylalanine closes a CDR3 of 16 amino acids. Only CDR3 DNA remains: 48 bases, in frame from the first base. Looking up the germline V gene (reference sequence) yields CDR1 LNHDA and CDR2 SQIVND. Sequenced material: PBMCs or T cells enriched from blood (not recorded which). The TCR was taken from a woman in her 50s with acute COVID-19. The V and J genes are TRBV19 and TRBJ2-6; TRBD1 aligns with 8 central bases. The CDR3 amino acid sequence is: CASRNRGNSGANVLTF. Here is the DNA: TGTGCCAGTAGAAACAGGGGGAACTCTGGGGCCAACGTCCTGACTTTC.